This is a list of T cell receptor beta chains from one sample in a study of response to subunit inactivated influenza vaccine. Via MiXCR, TCRdb re-called the RT-PCR reads, giving one row per CDR3 protein. The table records 150,000 or so distinct CDR3 sequences, around 10% of them present only once. The sample here was CD8+ T cells sorted from PBMCs, taken roughly 24 months after vaccination. Receptor source: a man in his fifties or sixties who received an inactivated influenza vaccine. The CDR3 runs from the conserved cysteine through the conserved F or W. A D gene is named only where the DNA matches it firmly. Rows give clone size only sometimes, using once, few, many, or a class for an expanded clone.

v_call	clone_size	d_call	j_call	cdr3_aa	cdr3_nt
TRBV3-1	.	.	TRBJ2-5	CASSQAGYQETQYF	TGTGCCAGCAGCCAAGCAGGGTACCAAGAGACCCAGTACTTC
TRBV15	.	.	TRBJ1-1	CATSREGAGTEAFF	TGTGCCACCAGCAGAGAAGGGGCTGGCACTGAAGCTTTCTTT
TRBV2	.	TRBD2	TRBJ2-1	CASSGAGALHNEQFF	TGTGCCAGCAGTGGAGCGGGGGCCCTTCACAATGAGCAGTTCTTC
TRBV28	few	TRBD2	TRBJ2-7	CASSQPRERGYEQYF	TGTGCCAGCAGTCAACCGCGGGAGAGGGGCTACGAGCAGTACTTC
TRBV29-1	few	.	TRBJ2-7	CSVEGEGQIYEQYF	TGCAGCGTTGAAGGTGAAGGACAGATCTACGAGCAGTACTTC
TRBV5-1	.	.	TRBJ2-7	CASSLNGRSYEQYF	TGCGCCAGCAGCTTGAACGGACGCTCCTACGAGCAGTACTTC
TRBV6-1	few	TRBD2	TRBJ2-1	CASSEAIAGGNEQFF	TGTGCCAGCAGTGAAGCCATAGCGGGAGGTAATGAGCAGTTCTTC
TRBV20-1	many	.	TRBJ2-1	CSADQDNEQFF	TGCAGTGCTGATCAGGACAATGAGCAGTTCTTC
TRBV20-1	many	TRBD2	TRBJ2-1	CSATKRTSGRSEQFF	TGCAGTGCAACAAAGAGGACTAGCGGGAGATCTGAGCAGTTCTTC
TRBV3-1	.	.	TRBJ2-5	CASSQEGGSGETQYF	TGTGCCAGCAGCCAAGAAGGGGGGTCGGGAGAGACCCAGTACTTC
TRBV14	few	.	TRBJ1-3	CASSQGSSFGNTIYF	TGTGCCAGCAGCCAAGGGTCGTCGTTCGGGAACACCATATATTTT
TRBV7-9	.	TRBD1	TRBJ1-4	CASRSGQGTANEKLFF	TGTGCCAGCAGGAGCGGACAGGGGACGGCTAATGAAAAACTGTTTTTT
TRBV12-3/TRBV12-4	.	TRBD2	TRBJ2-5	CASSQSGGLQETQYF	TGTGCCAGCAGTCAAAGCGGGGGCCTACAAGAGACCCAGTACTTC
TRBV2	.	TRBD2	TRBJ2-7	CASSYPLGTSGRAHEQYF	TGTGCCAGCAGCTACCCCTTGGGTACTAGCGGGAGGGCCCACGAGCAGTACTTC
TRBV5-1	.	.	TRBJ1-2	CASSLASPNYGYTF	TGCGCCAGCAGCTTGGCGTCACCTAACTATGGCTACACCTTC
TRBV4-1	few	.	TRBJ2-5	CASSQDSEGETQYF	TGCGCCAGCAGCCAAGATTCCGAAGGGGAGACCCAGTACTTC
TRBV20-1	.	TRBD1	TRBJ1-1	CSARELQTGPNTEAFF	TGCAGTGCTAGAGAACTTCAGACAGGGCCGAACACTGAAGCTTTCTTT
TRBV28	many	.	TRBJ2-6	CASRTSKGSTGANVLTF	TGTGCCAGCCGCACTTCGAAGGGTTCCACTGGGGCCAACGTCCTGACTTTC
TRBV13	many	.	TRBJ1-1	CASRIWGQGRTEAFF	TGTGCCAGCCGCATATGGGGGCAAGGGCGGACTGAAGCTTTCTTT
TRBV5-1	few	.	TRBJ2-7	CASSLDARPTYEQYF	TGCGCCAGCAGCTTGGATGCTAGACCCACGTACGAGCAGTACTTC
TRBV29-1	many	.	TRBJ2-1	CSVATSEQFF	TGCAGCGTTGCCACGTCTGAGCAGTTCTTC
TRBV4-3	few	.	TRBJ2-2	CASSQDPPPGSLGELFF	TGCGCCAGCAGCCAAGATCCCCCCCCAGGTAGTCTAGGGGAGCTGTTTTTT
TRBV21-1	few	.	TRBJ2-1	CASSKRTSTDNEQFF	TGTGCCAGCAGCAAACGGACTAGCACGGACAATGAGCAGTTCTTC
TRBV12-3/TRBV12-4	many	.	TRBJ2-1	CASSLPSIYNEQFF	TGTGCCAGCAGTTTACCTAGCATCTATAATGAGCAGTTCTTC
TRBV28	large	.	TRBJ2-7	CASSLRGGGSYEQYF	TGTGCCAGCAGTTTAAGGGGGGGCGGTTCCTACGAGCAGTACTTC
TRBV12-3/TRBV12-4	few	.	TRBJ1-1	CASSLSSVTEAFF	TGTGCCAGCAGTTTATCCTCGGTAACTGAAGCTTTCTTT
TRBV5-6	.	.	TRBJ2-1	CARSLGLLNEQFF	TGTGCCAGGAGCTTGGGGCTCCTCAATGAGCAGTTCTTC
TRBV4-3	few	TRBD2	TRBJ2-1	CASSQEPSGSSYNEQFF	TGCGCCAGCAGCCAAGAGCCTAGCGGAAGCTCCTACAATGAGCAGTTCTTC
TRBV6-6	few	.	TRBJ1-1	CASFQGLEAFF	TGTGCCAGCTTTCAGGGGTTGGAAGCTTTCTTT
TRBV4-1	few	TRBD1	TRBJ2-7	CASSQEGTGASYEQYF	TGCGCCAGCAGCCAAGAAGGGACAGGAGCCTCCTACGAGCAGTACTTC
TRBV7-9	.	.	TRBJ2-2	CASRQGASGELFF	TGTGCCAGCCGCCAAGGGGCGAGCGGGGAGCTGTTTTTT
TRBV11-2	many	.	TRBJ2-1	CASSSPSGGTGSYNEQFF	TGTGCCAGCAGCTCCCCCTCCGGAGGGACGGGCTCCTACAATGAGCAGTTCTTC
TRBV9	few	.	TRBJ2-7	CASSVGWGSYEQYF	TGTGCCAGCAGCGTAGGTTGGGGCTCCTACGAGCAGTACTTC
TRBV29-1	many	.	TRBJ2-1	CSVEVASRSYNEQFF	TGCAGCGTGGAAGTAGCGTCTCGCTCCTACAATGAGCAGTTCTTC
TRBV20-1	few	.	TRBJ2-1	CSVDYSDYNEQFF	TGCAGTGTGGACTATTCAGACTACAATGAGCAGTTCTTC
TRBV4-2	.	.	TRBJ1-1	CASSPKMAGKTEAFF	TGTGCCAGCAGCCCGAAAATGGCAGGGAAAACTGAAGCTTTCTTT
TRBV20-1	.	.	TRBJ2-3	CSARDLEGGGQYF	TGCAGTGCTAGAGATCTTGAGGGAGGTGGGCAGTATTTT
TRBV28	few	.	TRBJ2-7	CASSFGRGLYEQYF	TGTGCCAGCAGTTTTGGGCGGGGGCTCTACGAGCAGTACTTC
TRBV28	many	.	TRBJ2-7	CASSFMSSDEQYF	TGTGCCAGCAGTTTTATGAGTAGCGACGAGCAGTACTTC
TRBV12-3/TRBV12-4	few	TRBD1	TRBJ1-2	CASNWGQSHYGYTF	TGTGCCAGCAACTGGGGACAGTCTCACTATGGCTACACCTTC
TRBV18	.	.	TRBJ1-1	CASSRRGTEAFF	TGTGCCAGCTCACGGCGGGGCACTGAAGCTTTCTTT
TRBV6-2/TRBV6-3	.	.	TRBJ2-1	CAVVGEKNEQFF	TGTGCCGTGGTGGGGGAGAAGAATGAGCAGTTCTTC
TRBV7-2	many	TRBD2	TRBJ2-7	CASSPGLAGLYEQYF	TGTGCCAGCAGCCCGGGACTAGCGGGCCTTTACGAGCAGTACTTC
TRBV12-3/TRBV12-4	.	.	TRBJ2-3	CASSLKDSPITDTQYF	TGTGCCAGCAGTTTAAAGGACAGCCCTATCACAGATACGCAGTATTTT
TRBV27	many	.	TRBJ2-7	CASSLGQTYEQYF	TGTGCCAGCAGTTTAGGACAGACCTACGAGCAGTACTTC
TRBV6-1	once	.	TRBJ2-6	CASSEEGWNPGANVLTF	TGTGCCAGCAGTGAAGAGGGGTGGAACCCTGGGGCCAACGTCCTGACTTTC
TRBV4-2	many	.	TRBJ2-7	CASSQEGVQSSYEQYF	TGTGCCAGCAGCCAAGAAGGGGTCCAAAGCTCCTACGAGCAGTACTTC
TRBV13	many	TRBD2	TRBJ2-1	CASSLGTSANEQFF	TGTGCCAGCAGCTTGGGGACTAGCGCTAATGAGCAGTTCTTC
TRBV7-9	many	.	TRBJ2-1	CASSSRTNPSQFF	TGTGCCAGCAGCTCTCGGACAAACCCGAGCCAGTTCTTC
TRBV11-2	many	.	TRBJ2-3	CASSFERVTDTQYF	TGTGCCAGCAGCTTTGAGCGGGTCACAGATACGCAGTATTTT
TRBV7-2	few	TRBD2	TRBJ2-7	CASSLRRDYPYEQYF	TGTGCCAGCAGCCTTAGAAGGGACTACCCCTACGAGCAGTACTTC
TRBV20-1	.	.	TRBJ2-2	CSAVLPNTGELFF	TGCAGTGCAGTCCTCCCAAACACCGGGGAGCTGTTTTTT
TRBV6-5	few	.	TRBJ2-2	CASSSLLALGPGELFF	TGTGCCAGCAGTTCCCTGCTAGCGTTGGGGCCCGGGGAGCTGTTTTTT
TRBV9	few	TRBD2	TRBJ2-3	CASSLGAGGGTDTQYF	TGTGCCAGCAGTCTTGGGGCGGGAGGGGGCACAGATACGCAGTATTTT
TRBV10-3	.	.	TRBJ1-4	CAISDGEGNEKLFF	TGTGCCATCAGTGACGGGGAAGGTAATGAAAAACTGTTTTTT